This T cell receptor (beta chain) was profiled in a study of T cell repertoires in cytomegalovirus infection. Across the whole study: Matching HLA type and CMV infection were both indicated by public TCR beta signatures.

Study findings and constraints: CMV carriers having the relevant HLA were flagged by cumulative public TCR beta family frequency. In two of eight donors, the top clonotype was HLA-C-restricted CMV-specific.

Turning to this clonotype: Its antigen is not identified.

Germline trimming cut 4 bases from V and 8 bases from J; bases unmatched to any gene: 11. Germline CDR1 and CDR2: LNHDA and SQIVND (reference sequence). This CDR3 has 15 residues. TCRdb recomputed calls from the reads with MiXCR, one row per CDR3 protein. The sample shows approximately 400,000 distinct CDR3 sequences, roughly 31% of them seen only once. The chain combines TRBV19 with TRBJ2-1, with 7 bases that match TRBD1. Sequenced sample: PBMCs. The sequence was collected from a human donor in good health (CMV status not recorded). Some clones in this sample may be carry-over from other donors' samples. CDR3 coding DNA: TGTGCCAGTAGTACCTGGGACAGCCGGGGAGATGAGCAGTTCTTC. Protein: CASSTWDSRGDEQFF. The entire variable domain, with the rest obtained from reference TRBV19 and TRBJ2-1, is as follows: DGGITQSPKYLFRKEGQNVTLSCEQNLNHDAMYWYRQDPGQGLRLIYYSQIVNDFQKGDIAEGYSVSREKKESFPLTVTSAQKNPTAFYLCASSTWDSRGDEQFFGPGTRLTVL.